This TCR beta chain was sequenced in a study of regulatory T cells in long-lasting Graves disease. General study results and limits: Whereas new patients shared 1,000 or so public clonotypes, persistent patients shared more, at a few thousand. Patients whose Graves' disease persisted exhibited lower TCR diversity than those newly diagnosed.

Time point defined: newly diagnosed GD, antithyroid drugs for less than 3 months. Construction of the TCR library relied on RNA isolated from PBMCs. Patients met American Thyroid Association criteria for Graves' disease. With EDTA tubes as the receptacles, around 10 milliliters of peripheral blood were drawn. Arm-PCR with iRepertoire HTBI primers amplified the CDR3 regions for these TCR beta libraries. MiXCR, applied by TCRdb to the multiplex PCR reads, yields one record per CDR3 protein. The sample shows around 320,000 distinct CDR3 sequences, 15% to 20% of them seen only once. The germline gives CDR1 MGHDK, CDR2 SYGVNS. The CDR3 has 16 residues. V gave up 2 bases and J gave up 3 bases; unmatched junction bases: 7. This clonotype was detected ten times or more. Its antigen is as yet unknown. The same sample was also studied in work on T cells in Graves' hyperthyroidism and ophthalmopathy.

The sample was peripheral blood mononuclear cells (PBMCs), taken at new diagnosis, from a patient treated with antithyroid drugs. The TCR was taken from a man between 35 and 55 years old with Graves disease. V and J are TRBV25-1 and TRBJ2-3, with TRBD2 matching over 8 bases. CDR3 sequence reads: CASSERSAGGTDTQYF. DNA of the CDR3: TGTGCCAGCAGTGAACGATCGGCGGGGGGAACAGATACGCAGTATTTT.